A selection of T cell receptor beta chains follows, all from one sample in a study of response to subunit inactivated influenza vaccine. One entry per CDR3 protein, called by TCRdb with MiXCR from the RT-PCR reads. The sample consists of hundreds of thousands of distinct CDR3 sequences, 20% to 25% of them appearing once. The material sequenced was PBMCs from blood, taken roughly 20 months after vaccination. The source is a man aged 50 to 69 who received an inactivated influenza vaccine. CDR3s include the opening cysteine and the closing phenylalanine or tryptophan. D genes are given only for firm matches. A row's size may be missing; if present it is once, few, many or a size class.

v_call: TRBV6-5; j_call: TRBJ1-1; clone_size: few; d_call: -; cdr3_nt: TGTGCCAGCCACCTGGCCGCTGAAGCTTTCTTT; cdr3_aa: CASHLAAEAFF
v_call: TRBV7-9; j_call: TRBJ1-3; clone_size: many; d_call: -; cdr3_nt: TGTGCCAGCAGCTTAATAGGCGCAACGCTTAGAAACACCATATATTTT; cdr3_aa: CASSLIGATLRNTIYF
v_call: TRBV20-1; j_call: TRBJ1-1; clone_size: few; d_call: TRBD1; cdr3_nt: TGCAGTGCTAGAGAACGGGGACAGGTGAGGACTGAAGCTTTCTTT; cdr3_aa: CSARERGQVRTEAFF
v_call: TRBV29-1; j_call: TRBJ1-3; clone_size: -; d_call: -; cdr3_nt: TGCAGCGTTGCACCAAACTCTGGAAACACCATATATTTT; cdr3_aa: CSVAPNSGNTIYF
v_call: TRBV19; j_call: TRBJ1-3; clone_size: -; d_call: -; cdr3_nt: TGTGCCACCCAAGGGGCATCTGGAAACACCATATATTTT; cdr3_aa: CATQGASGNTIYF
v_call: TRBV9; j_call: TRBJ1-2; clone_size: many; d_call: TRBD1; cdr3_nt: TGTGCCAGCAGCCCGGGACAGACTTATGGCTACACCTTC; cdr3_aa: CASSPGQTYGYTF
v_call: TRBV29-1; j_call: TRBJ1-5; clone_size: many; d_call: TRBD1; cdr3_nt: TGCAGCGCTGGTGGGACAGACCCCAATCAGCCCCAGCATTTT; cdr3_aa: CSAGGTDPNQPQHF
v_call: TRBV5-6; j_call: TRBJ2-5; clone_size: few; d_call: -; cdr3_nt: TGTGCCAGCAGCTTGGTGGGAAGCCAAGAGACCCAGTACTTC; cdr3_aa: CASSLVGSQETQYF
v_call: TRBV5-5; j_call: TRBJ2-1; clone_size: -; d_call: -; cdr3_nt: TGTGCCAGCAGCTTGGGCGGACAGAGCTCCTACAATGAGCAGTTCTTC; cdr3_aa: CASSLGGQSSYNEQFF
v_call: TRBV12-3/TRBV12-4; j_call: TRBJ1-4; clone_size: few; d_call: -; cdr3_nt: TGTGCCAGCAGTTTGTCCGCATCTCCCAATGAAAAACTGTTTTTT; cdr3_aa: CASSLSASPNEKLFF
v_call: TRBV27; j_call: TRBJ2-1; clone_size: -; d_call: -; cdr3_nt: TGTGCCAGCAGCAAAAGGACAGAGCAGTTCTTC; cdr3_aa: CASSKRTEQFF
v_call: TRBV7-9; j_call: TRBJ2-1; clone_size: -; d_call: TRBD2; cdr3_nt: TGTGCCAGCAGCTTAGGTGCTAGCGGGACCTACAATGAGCAGTTCTTC; cdr3_aa: CASSLGASGTYNEQFF
v_call: TRBV6-2/TRBV6-3; j_call: TRBJ2-1; clone_size: few; d_call: TRBD2; cdr3_nt: TGTGCCAGCAGCCTACTAGCGGGGGGGCGTGGCAATGAGCAGTTCTTC; cdr3_aa: CASSLLAGGRGNEQFF
v_call: TRBV6-2/TRBV6-3; j_call: TRBJ2-6; clone_size: -; d_call: -; cdr3_nt: TGTGCCAGCAGTTTCGATCAAAGGGGGGCCGGGGCCAACGTCCTGACTTTC; cdr3_aa: CASSFDQRGAGANVLTF
v_call: TRBV4-2; j_call: TRBJ2-1; clone_size: -; d_call: TRBD1; cdr3_nt: TGTGCCAGCAGCCAAGATGGACAGGTGAACAATGAGCAGTTCTTC; cdr3_aa: CASSQDGQVNNEQFF
v_call: TRBV7-8; j_call: TRBJ2-5; clone_size: -; d_call: -; cdr3_nt: TGTGCCAGCAGCCGAATAGGAGAGACCCAGTACTTC; cdr3_aa: CASSRIGETQYF
v_call: TRBV7-9; j_call: TRBJ2-7; clone_size: -; d_call: -; cdr3_nt: TGTGCCAGCAGCTTAGCGTTCGCCAGGGTCGTAAGTGAGCAGTACTTC; cdr3_aa: CASSLAFARVVSEQYF
v_call: TRBV18; j_call: TRBJ2-7; clone_size: -; d_call: TRBD1; cdr3_nt: TGTGCCAGCTCACCGGTTGACAGGGACTACGAGCAGTACTTC; cdr3_aa: CASSPVDRDYEQYF
v_call: TRBV21-1; j_call: TRBJ2-1; clone_size: -; d_call: -; cdr3_nt: TGTGCCAGCATCGACCCACCTTGGGCCTACAATGAGCAGTTCTTC; cdr3_aa: CASIDPPWAYNEQFF
v_call: TRBV24-1; j_call: TRBJ1-3; clone_size: many; d_call: -; cdr3_nt: TGTGCCACCAGTGGTTCGGACTCTGGAAACACCATATATTTT; cdr3_aa: CATSGSDSGNTIYF
v_call: TRBV6-1; j_call: TRBJ1-5; clone_size: few; d_call: -; cdr3_nt: TGTGCCAGCAGTAGGATGGTCGGCAATCAGCCCCAGCATTTT; cdr3_aa: CASSRMVGNQPQHF
v_call: TRBV2; j_call: TRBJ1-2; clone_size: few; d_call: TRBD1; cdr3_nt: TGTGCCAGCAGAACAGGACAGGTAGATGGCTACACCTTC; cdr3_aa: CASRTGQVDGYTF
v_call: TRBV20-1; j_call: TRBJ2-1; clone_size: few; d_call: TRBD1; cdr3_nt: TGCAGTGCCACCCGTCGGGGACAGGGAGGGGGTTACAATGAGCAGTTCTTC; cdr3_aa: CSATRRGQGGGYNEQFF
v_call: TRBV20-1; j_call: TRBJ1-5; clone_size: few; d_call: -; cdr3_nt: TGCAGTGCTAGAGATTCGGGGGGCAAACCCCAGCATTTT; cdr3_aa: CSARDSGGKPQHF
v_call: TRBV28; j_call: TRBJ1-3; clone_size: -; d_call: -; cdr3_nt: TGTGCCAGCAGGCCCCCGGGGAGCTCTGGAAACACCATATATTTT; cdr3_aa: CASRPPGSSGNTIYF
v_call: TRBV27; j_call: TRBJ2-5; clone_size: -; d_call: TRBD2; cdr3_nt: TGTGCCAGCAAACCGGGACTAGCATCAGAGACCCAGTACTTC; cdr3_aa: CASKPGLASETQYF
v_call: TRBV19; j_call: TRBJ2-5; clone_size: few; d_call: -; cdr3_nt: TGTGCCAGTACCCCCACCGGAGTAGGGACCCAGTACTTC; cdr3_aa: CASTPTGVGTQYF
v_call: TRBV12-3/TRBV12-4; j_call: TRBJ2-2; clone_size: few; d_call: TRBD1; cdr3_nt: TGTGCCAGCAGTTCTCAACAGGGGTCCGGGGAGCTGTTTTTT; cdr3_aa: CASSSQQGSGELFF
v_call: TRBV7-2; j_call: TRBJ1-1; clone_size: many; d_call: -; cdr3_nt: TGTGCCAGCAGCTTAGTCAGAAACACTGAAGCTTTCTTT; cdr3_aa: CASSLVRNTEAFF
v_call: TRBV6-2/TRBV6-3; j_call: TRBJ1-1; clone_size: few; d_call: -; cdr3_nt: TGTGCCAGCAGCCGCCGGACAGTCACTTCGAACACTGAAGCTTTCTTT; cdr3_aa: CASSRRTVTSNTEAFF
v_call: TRBV5-1; j_call: TRBJ2-3; clone_size: -; d_call: TRBD2; cdr3_nt: TGCGCCAGCAGCTTGGGGACTAGCGGCGTTAGCACAGATACGCAGTATTTT; cdr3_aa: CASSLGTSGVSTDTQYF
v_call: TRBV2; j_call: TRBJ1-4; clone_size: many; d_call: -; cdr3_nt: TGTGCCAGCAGTGAAGCCGGGGTTGAGCTGTTTTTT; cdr3_aa: CASSEAGVELFF
v_call: TRBV4-2; j_call: TRBJ2-3; clone_size: few; d_call: -; cdr3_nt: TGTGCCAGCAGCCAAGATCAGCAGGTTTCGGATACGCAGTATTTT; cdr3_aa: CASSQDQQVSDTQYF
v_call: TRBV12-3/TRBV12-4; j_call: TRBJ2-3; clone_size: few; d_call: TRBD2; cdr3_nt: TGTGCCAGCAGTCCCCCGGGGGGAAACACAGATACGCAGTATTTT; cdr3_aa: CASSPPGGNTDTQYF
v_call: TRBV5-1; j_call: TRBJ2-3; clone_size: -; d_call: -; cdr3_nt: TGCGCCAGCAGGGGTCCGACAGATACGCAGTATTTT; cdr3_aa: CASRGPTDTQYF
v_call: TRBV10-3; j_call: TRBJ2-3; clone_size: -; d_call: TRBD2; cdr3_nt: TGTGCCATCAGCACAGAGCGGGGCCTCACAGATACGCAGTATTTT; cdr3_aa: CAISTERGLTDTQYF
v_call: TRBV11-2; j_call: TRBJ2-3; clone_size: -; d_call: TRBD2; cdr3_nt: TGTGCCAGCAGCTTAGGGCGGGGGGGCCAAGATACGCAGTATTTT; cdr3_aa: CASSLGRGGQDTQYF
v_call: TRBV10-3; j_call: TRBJ1-3; clone_size: -; d_call: -; cdr3_nt: TGTGCCATCAGTCCACTAGCCTCTGGAAACACCATATATTTT; cdr3_aa: CAISPLASGNTIYF
v_call: TRBV9; j_call: TRBJ1-4; clone_size: few; d_call: -; cdr3_nt: TGTGCCAGCAGCGTAGGCGCAGGGTTTAATGAAAAACTGTTTTTT; cdr3_aa: CASSVGAGFNEKLFF
v_call: TRBV4-2; j_call: TRBJ2-5; clone_size: few; d_call: TRBD2; cdr3_nt: TGTGCCAGCAGCCAAGATGGGGAGGGAAGTTTAGAGACCCAGTACTTC; cdr3_aa: CASSQDGEGSLETQYF
v_call: TRBV19; j_call: TRBJ1-5; clone_size: -; d_call: -; cdr3_nt: TGTGCCAGTAACCTACAGGGCAGAGATCAGCCCCAGCATTTT; cdr3_aa: CASNLQGRDQPQHF
v_call: TRBV12-3/TRBV12-4; j_call: TRBJ2-4; clone_size: once; d_call: TRBD1; cdr3_nt: TGTGCCAGCAGTTCTCTCACAGGGGTGGGGAACATTCAGTACTTC; cdr3_aa: CASSSLTGVGNIQYF